This is a list of T cell receptor beta chains from one sample in a study of early T cells in non-severe SARS-CoV-2 infection. TCRdb reprocessed the 5' RACE reads with MiXCR, giving one entry per CDR3 protein. The top ten clones hold approximately 4.9% of a sample with 75,000 to 80,000 distinct CDR3 sequences, 9% to 10% of them seen once. Specimen: whole blood. The source is an adult who was a healthcare worker with PCR-confirmed SARS-CoV-2 infection or an uninfected control (not recorded which). Both conserved end residues are part of each CDR3. D genes are given only for firm matches. Size tells how often a clone was seen (once, few, many) or the class of an expanded clone, and some rows leave it out.

j_call: TRBJ2-1
d_call: TRBD2
v_call: TRBV28
clone_size: many
cdr3_aa: CASVKREGLRGEQFF
cdr3_nt: TGTGCCAGCGTTAAGAGGGAGGGCCTCCGGGGTGAGCAGTTCTTC

j_call: TRBJ1-6
d_call: TRBD1
v_call: TRBV7-8
clone_size: few
cdr3_aa: CASSVGQGWARSPLHF
cdr3_nt: TGTGCCAGCAGCGTCGGACAGGGATGGGCGAGGTCACCCCTCCACTTT

j_call: TRBJ1-4
d_call: -
v_call: TRBV7-9
clone_size: many
cdr3_aa: CASSFAVGATNEKLFF
cdr3_nt: TGTGCCAGCAGCTTTGCCGTTGGGGCAACTAATGAAAAACTGTTTTTT

j_call: TRBJ2-3
d_call: TRBD2
v_call: TRBV5-1
clone_size: few
cdr3_aa: CASSFETSGGAQYF
cdr3_nt: TGCGCCAGCAGCTTTGAGACTAGCGGTGGAGCGCAGTATTTT

j_call: TRBJ2-3
d_call: -
v_call: TRBV24-1
clone_size: many
cdr3_aa: CATSDLVGTQYF
cdr3_nt: TGTGCCACCAGTGATTTGGTAGGTACGCAGTATTTT

j_call: TRBJ1-3
d_call: TRBD1
v_call: TRBV7-9
clone_size: many
cdr3_aa: CASSHRGYSGNTIYF
cdr3_nt: TGTGCCAGCAGCCACAGGGGATACTCTGGAAACACCATATATTTT

j_call: TRBJ2-1
d_call: TRBD2
v_call: TRBV7-2
clone_size: -
cdr3_aa: CASSPLAEFFNEQFF
cdr3_nt: TGTGCCAGCAGCCCGCTAGCGGAGTTCTTCAATGAGCAGTTCTTC

j_call: TRBJ2-5
d_call: TRBD2
v_call: TRBV24-1
clone_size: few
cdr3_aa: CATSMAGGPRETQYF
cdr3_nt: TGTGCCACCAGTATGGCGGGAGGGCCCCGGGAGACCCAGTACTTC

j_call: TRBJ2-3
d_call: -
v_call: TRBV4-1
clone_size: few
cdr3_aa: CASSHPRDTQYF
cdr3_nt: TGCGCCAGCAGCCACCCTAGAGATACGCAGTATTTT

j_call: TRBJ2-7
d_call: -
v_call: TRBV5-1
clone_size: many
cdr3_aa: CASSSGTATPYEQYF
cdr3_nt: TGCGCCAGCAGCTCCGGGACTGCAACTCCCTACGAGCAGTACTTC

j_call: TRBJ2-3
d_call: -
v_call: TRBV20-1
clone_size: few
cdr3_aa: CSARRAGKDTQYF
cdr3_nt: TGCAGTGCCCGGCGGGCAGGGAAAGATACGCAGTATTTT

j_call: TRBJ2-3
d_call: -
v_call: TRBV7-9
clone_size: few
cdr3_aa: CASLRQGTDTQYF
cdr3_nt: TGTGCCAGCCTTAGACAGGGCACAGATACGCAGTATTTT

j_call: TRBJ2-7
d_call: TRBD2
v_call: TRBV20-1
clone_size: few
cdr3_aa: CSARGTSGSSKQYF
cdr3_nt: TGCAGTGCTAGGGGGACTAGCGGGAGCTCCAAGCAGTACTTC

j_call: TRBJ2-7
d_call: -
v_call: TRBV14
clone_size: few
cdr3_aa: CASSQGAGDYEQYF
cdr3_nt: TGTGCCAGCAGCCAAGGGGCAGGGGATTACGAGCAGTACTTC

j_call: TRBJ1-2
d_call: -
v_call: TRBV28
clone_size: -
cdr3_aa: CASSSVGGGYTF
cdr3_nt: TGTGCCAGCAGTTCAGTGGGGGGTGGCTACACCTTC

j_call: TRBJ2-1
d_call: -
v_call: TRBV2
clone_size: many
cdr3_aa: CASSYVNEQFF
cdr3_nt: TGTGCCAGCAGCTACGTCAATGAGCAGTTCTTC

j_call: TRBJ1-4
d_call: TRBD1
v_call: TRBV5-4
clone_size: few
cdr3_aa: CASSFGQGAGEKLFF
cdr3_nt: TGTGCCAGCAGCTTTGGACAGGGGGCAGGAGAAAAACTGTTTTTT

j_call: TRBJ2-4
d_call: TRBD2
v_call: TRBV7-2
clone_size: many
cdr3_aa: CASSPTGGRNIQYF
cdr3_nt: TGTGCCAGCAGCCCAACGGGAGGGCGGAACATTCAGTACTTC

j_call: TRBJ2-5
d_call: TRBD2
v_call: TRBV27
clone_size: -
cdr3_aa: CASTGGGTQYF
cdr3_nt: TGTGCCAGCACCGGGGGGGGGACCCAGTACTTC